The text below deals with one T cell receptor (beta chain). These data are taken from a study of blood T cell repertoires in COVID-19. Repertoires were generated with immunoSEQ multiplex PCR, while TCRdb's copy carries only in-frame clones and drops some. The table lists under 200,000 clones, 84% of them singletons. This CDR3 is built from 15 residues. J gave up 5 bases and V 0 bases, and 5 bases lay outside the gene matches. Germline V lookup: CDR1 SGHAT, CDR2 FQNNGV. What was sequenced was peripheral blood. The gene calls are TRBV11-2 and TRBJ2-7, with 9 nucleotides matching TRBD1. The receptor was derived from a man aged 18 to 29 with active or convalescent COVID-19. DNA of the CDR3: TGTGCCAGCAGCTTAGATTGGACAGGGGTCCACGAGCAGTACTTC. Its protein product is CASSLDWTGVHEQYF.